This T cell receptor (beta chain) comes out of a study of blood T cell repertoires in COVID-19. Across the study: The United States, Italy and Spain were the sources of the acute and convalescent COVID-19 samples. T cells, B-cell-depleted T cells, or PBMCs provided the cDNA or gDNA that served as material.

In the original analysis: Nucleated cell counts were estimated from reference gene primer amplification. Some clones are missing from TCRdb's copy, which holds only in-frame ones; the method was immunoSEQ multiplex PCR. The DNA was the basis for D and trimming; V, J and clone size are from that table. The data show 60,000 to 90,000 clones, 80% to 95% seen once. From germline, CDR1 is LGHDT and CDR2 YNNKEL (reference sequence). Trimming took 1 base from V and 7 from J; bases not matched to a gene: 6. This CDR3 region has 15 residues. Sequencing used peripheral blood. The TCR was taken from a woman over 75 with acute or convalescent COVID-19. The chain employs TRBV3-1 (or the pseudogene TRBV3-2) and TRBJ1-4, with 7 bases matching TRBD1. The CDR3 bases are TGTGCCAGCAGCCAAGTCCAGGGGGTGGGTGAAAAACTGTTTTTT. This gives the protein CASSQVQGVGEKLFF.